The 23 T cell receptor beta chains given below trace back to one sample, sequenced in a study of T cell responses to AZD1222 COVID-19 vaccine (TCRdb year 2021). To prepare the library, the immunoSEQ multiplex PCR assay was applied. TCRdb carries this immuneACCESS record with in-frame sequences only. Its versions omit some clonotypes, under half of them owing to an unresolved V gene in the studies checked, with the rest unexplained. Recorded for this sample are about 130,000 clones; more than 85% of them occurred a single time. Clones ranked in the top ten supply roughly 0.9% of the sample. What the time point label conveys for this sample: baseline before first vaccination. The material was peripheral blood, obtained on day 0 of AZD1222 vaccination. The receptor set was obtained from an adult in good health.

This chain links TRBV6-5 with TRBJ1-1; D remains ambiguous. The CDR3 consists of 15 residues. Germline loops: CDR1 MNHEY, CDR2 SVGAGI. Between the trimmed V and J ends, which lost 7 bases and 0 bases, there was a span of 15 bases. The CDR3 here is CASMVRVGMNTEAFF. The CDR3 DNA follows: TGTGCCAGCATGGTTAGGGTCGGGATGAACACTGAAGCTTTCTTT.

The rearrangement links TRBV6-5 to TRBJ2-2; 9 positions match TRBD1. Per the germline V gene, CDR1 is MNHEY and CDR2 is SVGAGI. The CDR3 runs to 15 residues. J gave up 5 bases and V 6 bases, and 7 bases lay outside the gene matches. DNA of the CDR3: TGTGCCAGCAGCCCACAGGGGGCGCATACCGGGGAGCTGTTTTTT. It translates to CASSPQGAHTGELFF.

The CDR3 DNA is TGTGCCAGCTCACGGCTTCAGACTAGCGGGGGGGCGAACATTCAGTACTTC. This translates into CASSRLQTSGGANIQYF. The chain joins TRBV18 to TRBJ2-4; 14 bases fit TRBD2. The CDR3 extends over 17 amino acids. V lost 4 bases and J lost 7; bases outside the gene matches: 9. CDR1 KGHSH and CDR2 LQKENI come from the germline V gene.

V usage is TRBV4-1 and J usage is TRBJ1-5; D unresolved. Trimming shortened V by 1 base and J by 0 bases, and 10 bases separated the two germline ends. CDR3 length: 16 residues. CDR1 is MGHRA and CDR2 is YSYEKL in the germline V gene. The CDR3 region has the DNA TGCGCCAGCAGCCAAGTTACGGGGAATAGCAATCAGCCCCAGCATTTT. Amino acid sequence: CASSQVTGNSNQPQHF.

V gene TRBV19 combines with J gene TRBJ1-2, with TRBD1 identical over 8 bases. Trimming at V came to 7 bases and at J to 4 bases, leaving 11 bases not matched to a gene. The CDR3 has 15 amino acids. Per the germline V gene, CDR1 is LNHDA and CDR2 is SQIVND (reference sequence). CDR3: CASTPTGEKGYGYTF. The DNA of the CDR3 is TGTGCCAGTACCCCGACAGGGGAGAAAGGCTATGGCTACACCTTC.

The gene calls are TRBV3-1 (or the pseudogene TRBV3-2) and TRBJ2-1, with 9 positions matching TRBD2. V was pared by 0 bases and J by 8 bases, with 8 bases of the junction left unmatched. Germline CDR1 and CDR2: LGHDT and YNNKEL (reference sequence). CDR3 length: 16 amino acids. CDR3 DNA: TGTGCCAGCAGCCAAGAGTGGCGGGGGGGCCTAGATGAGCAGTTCTTC. This encodes CASSQEWRGGLDEQFF.

The chain recombines TRBV6-5 with TRBJ1-5; no clear D gene. V was shortened by 5 bases and J by 3 bases, with 8 bases between the two germline ends. CDR1 and CDR2 (germline): MNHEY, SVGAGI. The CDR3 loop spans 13 amino acids. The CDR3 DNA reads TGTGCCAGCAGTCCAGGACTCAATCAGCCCCAGCATTTT. Amino acid sequence: CASSPGLNQPQHF.

V usage is TRBV30 and J usage is TRBJ1-2, with a possible D match to TRBD1 (5 bases). The V gene's germline CDR1 is GTSNPN and CDR2 SVGIG (reference sequence). CDR3 length: 16 amino acids. V lost 0 bases, J lost 4 bases, and 18 bases lay in between. The CDR3 reads CAWSVPRQPDLYGYTF. CDR3 coding DNA: TGTGCCTGGAGTGTACCCCGACAGCCGGACCTCTATGGCTACACCTTC.

This chain links TRBV6-5 with TRBJ2-4; 8 bases are a match to TRBD1. V trimming: 7 bases; J trimming: 5 bases; junction bases outside the gene matches: 4. The CDR3 sequence is 13 residues long. CDR1 is MNHEY and CDR2 is SVGAGI in the germline V gene. The CDR3 nucleotides are TGTGCCAGCAATCAGGGGGCGGAAAACATTCAGTACTTC. This gives the protein CASNQGAENIQYF.

This clone has a handful of counts. The chain combines TRBV7-8 with TRBJ1-6, with 9 bases that match TRBD1. Trimming at V came to 5 bases and at J to 7 bases, leaving 9 bases not matched to a gene. The CDR3 loop spans 16 amino acids. Germline CDR1 is SGHVS and CDR2 is FQNEAQ. For the CDR3, the DNA is TGTGCCAGCAGCCACGGACAGGGGCTATTGAATTCACCCCTCCACTTT. Its protein is CASSHGQGLLNSPLHF.

This chain links TRBV5-1 with TRBJ1-6; D may be TRBD1 (6 bases). Trimming stripped 3 bases from V and 7 bases from J, with 11 bases between. CDR3 size: 14 residues. The germline V gene has CDR1 SGHRS and CDR2 YFSETQ. The CDR3: CASSSWTDNSPLHF. The CDR3 nucleotides are TGCGCCAGCAGCTCCTGGACAGACAATTCACCCCTCCACTTT.

The chain uses TRBV3-1 (or the pseudogene TRBV3-2) and TRBJ1-1; TRBD1 might be the D (5 bases). The CDR3 sequence is 14 residues long. Germline V gives CDR1 LGHDT, CDR2 YNNKEL (reference sequence). V shed 4 bases and J shed 2 bases, with 11 bases lying between them. Here the CDR3 reads CASSPWRGNTEAFF. The CDR3 DNA follows: TGTGCCAGCAGCCCGTGGAGGGGTAACACTGAAGCTTTCTTT.

The chain recombines TRBV9 with TRBJ1-5, with D unclear. This CDR3 region has 14 residues. The germline gives CDR1 SGDLS, CDR2 YYNGEE. V was shortened by 4 bases and J by 0 bases, with 8 bases between the two germline ends. CDR3 DNA: TGTGCCAGCAGCCCTTCTTTTAGCAATCAGCCCCAGCATTTT. Translation: CASSPSFSNQPQHF.

This chain connects TRBV12-5 to TRBJ2-3; 8 bases match TRBD1. The J segment lost 4 bases and the V segment lost 5 bases, leaving 23 bases of the junction unmatched. The V gene's germline CDR1 is LGHNT and CDR2 FRNRAP. This CDR3 region has 20 residues. CDR3 residues: CASGTSGGGRQGSHADTQYF. The CDR3 nucleotides are TGTGCTAGTGGTACCTCTGGTGGGGGACGACAGGGGTCCCACGCAGATACGCAGTATTTT. Full variable domain (missing parts from reference TRBV12-5 and TRBJ2-3): DARVTQTPRHKVTEMGQEVTMRCQPILGHNTVFWYRQTMMQGLELLAYFRNRAPLDDSGMPKDRFSAEMPDATLATLKIQPSEPRDSAVYFCASGTSGGGRQGSHADTQYFGPGTRLTVL.

The rearrangement uses TRBV27 and TRBJ1-2; 9 nucleotides line up with TRBD1. This CDR3 is built from 13 residues. The junction had 7 bases not matched to a gene; V was cut back by 6 bases and J by 8 bases. From germline, CDR1 is MNHEY and CDR2 SMNVEV (reference sequence). In DNA, the CDR3 is TGTGCCAGCAGGGGGACAGGGAGGAGAGGCTACACCTTC. Translating gives CASRGTGRRGYTF.

This chain joins TRBV5-1 and TRBJ2-1, with a tentative D call TRBD1 (7 bases). This CDR3 contains 15 residues. Trimming stripped 3 bases from V and 0 bases from J, with 10 bases between. From germline, CDR1 is SGHRS and CDR2 YFSETQ. The CDR3 spells CASSSGGSSYNEQFF. The DNA of the CDR3 is TGCGCCAGCAGCTCAGGGGGGAGCTCCTACAATGAGCAGTTCTTC.

This rearrangement joins TRBV7-2 to TRBJ1-1, with TRBD1 identical over 8 bases. J gave up 8 bases and V 5 bases, and 16 bases lay outside the gene matches. The germline CDR1 and CDR2 sequences are SGHTA and FQGNSA. The CDR3 is 16 amino acids. The CDR3 is CASSPSWTGTGAEAFF. In DNA, the CDR3 is TGTGCCAGCAGCCCCAGTTGGACAGGGACGGGGGCCGAAGCTTTCTTT.

The chain employs TRBV5-6 and TRBJ1-2, with a tentative D call TRBD1 (6 bases). Trimming left V 3 bases short and J 4 bases short, with 13 bases between. Germline V gives CDR1 SGHDT, CDR2 YYEEEE. The CDR3 extends over 14 amino acids. The CDR3 nucleotides read TGTGCCAGCAGCTCGGGACATCGATTCTATGGCTACACCTTC. Translated, it gives CASSSGHRFYGYTF.

The rearrangement joins TRBV6-1 to TRBJ2-7; TRBD2 might be the D (6 bases). V was clipped by 2 bases and J by 5 bases, with 13 bases between them. Germline assignment: CDR1 MNHNS and CDR2 SASEGT. This CDR3 has 14 residues. The CDR3 bases are TGTGCCAGCAGTGAACTGATGGGGGGTCACGAGCAGTACTTC. It is translated as CASSELMGGHEQYF.

The rearrangement joins TRBV6-1 to TRBJ1-3; tentative D call: TRBD1 (5 bases). Germline CDR1 and CDR2: MNHNS and SASEGT. Between the trimmed V and J ends, which lost 1 base and 0 bases, there was a span of 25 bases. The CDR3 is 21 residues long. DNA of the CDR3: TGTGCCAGCAGTGAAGTGCCCCACAGGCGGTATAGCCGGAACTCTGGAAACACCATATATTTT. This codes for CASSEVPHRRYSRNSGNTIYF.

V gene TRBV5-8 combines with J gene TRBJ1-4, with no clear D. Germline V gene sequence: CDR1 SGHTS, CDR2 YDEGEE. V was pared by 4 bases and J by 5 bases, with 6 bases between. This CDR3 is 12 amino acids long. The CDR3 bases are TGTGCCAGCAGCCGGAGGAATGAAAAACTGTTTTTT. Translation gives CASSRRNEKLFF. Supplemented by reference TRBV5-8 and TRBJ1-4, the full variable domain reads EAGVTQSPTHLIKTRGQQATLRCSPISGHTSVYWYQQALGLGLQFLLWYDEGEERNRGNFPPRFSGRQFPNYSSELNVNALELEDSALYLCASSRRNEKLFFGSGTQLSVL.

The J gene is TRBJ1-5, the V gene TRBV6-6, with no clear D. Trimming removed 0 bases from V and 7 bases from J, with 10 bases in between. Germline V gene lookup returns CDR1 MNHNY and CDR2 SVGAGI (reference sequence). This CDR3 contains 14 residues. The CDR3: CASSYSMVVQPQHF. CDR3 in DNA: TGTGCCAGCAGTTACTCGATGGTTGTCCAGCCCCAGCATTTT.

Here the CDR3 reads CAISDMLAGGTDTQYF. The CDR3 DNA reads TGTGCCATCAGTGATATGCTAGCGGGGGGCACAGATACGCAGTATTTT. This chain links TRBV10-3 with TRBJ2-3; 10 bases line up with TRBD2. V was clipped by 3 bases and J by 1 base; unmatched bases: 4. CDR3 size: 16 residues. CDR1 ENHRY and CDR2 SYGVKD come from the germline V gene.